Reported below is one T cell receptor (beta chain). Its matching antigen is unknown. TCRdb keeps only in-frame clones here, not all; method: immunoSEQ multiplex PCR. There are approximately 150,000 clones in the sample; about 84% occur only once, and about 4.3% lies in the top ten. The sample comes from a study of cytotoxic CD8 clonotypes in ibrutinib-treated CLL. Background on the study: Complete response was seen in 2 patients and partial in about 24; approximately 12 progressed and about 15 stayed remitted after a median around 68 months. General study points: Clonality (at baseline) was higher than in age-matched healthy donors and tracked circulating CD8+ T-cell counts. Increased clonality at ibrutinib response gave way to a return toward baseline at progression. Progressing patients had sampling times that differed from those of sustained-remission patients.

The CDR3 is made up of 14 amino acids. CDR1 and CDR2 from the germline V gene are SGDLS and YYNGEE. V was clipped by 5 bases and J by 4 bases; unmatched bases: 5. This specimen was PBMCs, taken after 24 months of ibrutinib treatment. The TCR comes from a human donor with chronic lymphocytic leukemia. The rearrangement links TRBV9 to TRBJ1-2, with 10 bases matching TRBD1. The CDR3 spells CASRGTGEIYGYTF. The CDR3 nucleotides are TGTGCCAGCAGGGGGACAGGGGAAATCTATGGCTACACCTTC.